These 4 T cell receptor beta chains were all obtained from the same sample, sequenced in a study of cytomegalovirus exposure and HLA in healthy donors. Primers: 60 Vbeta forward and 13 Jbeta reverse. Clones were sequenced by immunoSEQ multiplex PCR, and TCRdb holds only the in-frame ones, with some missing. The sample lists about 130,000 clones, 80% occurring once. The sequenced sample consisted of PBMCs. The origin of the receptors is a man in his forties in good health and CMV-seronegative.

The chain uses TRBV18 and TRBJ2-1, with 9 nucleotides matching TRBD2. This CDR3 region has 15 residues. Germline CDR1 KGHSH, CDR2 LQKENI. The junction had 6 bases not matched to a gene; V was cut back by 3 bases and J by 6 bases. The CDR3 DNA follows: TGTGCCAGCTCACCGGCTAGCGGGATGTCCAATGAGCAGTTCTTC. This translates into CASSPASGMSNEQFF.

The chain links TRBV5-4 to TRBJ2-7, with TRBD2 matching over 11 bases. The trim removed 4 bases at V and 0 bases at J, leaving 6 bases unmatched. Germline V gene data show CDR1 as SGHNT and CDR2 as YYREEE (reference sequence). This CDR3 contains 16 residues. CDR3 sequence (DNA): TGTGCCAGCAGCACGCCGACTAGCGGGATCTCCTACGAGCAGTACTTC. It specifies CASSTPTSGISYEQYF. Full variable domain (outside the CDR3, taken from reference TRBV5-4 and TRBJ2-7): ETGVTQSPTHLIKTRGQQVTLRCSSQSGHNTVSWYQQALGQGPQFIFQYYREEENGRGNFPPRFSGLQFPNYSSELNVNALELDDSALYLCASSTPTSGISYEQYFGPGTRLTVT.

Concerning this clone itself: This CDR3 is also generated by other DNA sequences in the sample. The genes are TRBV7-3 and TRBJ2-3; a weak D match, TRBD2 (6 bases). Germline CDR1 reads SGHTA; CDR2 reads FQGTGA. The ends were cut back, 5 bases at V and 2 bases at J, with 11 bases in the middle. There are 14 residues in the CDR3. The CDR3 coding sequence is TGTGCCAGCAGCCCGGGACTCCACACAGATACGCAGTATTTT. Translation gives CASSPGLHTDTQYF. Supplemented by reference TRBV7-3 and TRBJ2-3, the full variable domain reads GAGVSQTPSNKVTEKGKYVELRCDPISGHTALYWYRQSLGQGPEFLIYFQGTGAADDSGLPNDRFFAVRPEGSVSTLKIQRTERGDSAVYLCASSPGLHTDTQYFGPGTRLTVL.

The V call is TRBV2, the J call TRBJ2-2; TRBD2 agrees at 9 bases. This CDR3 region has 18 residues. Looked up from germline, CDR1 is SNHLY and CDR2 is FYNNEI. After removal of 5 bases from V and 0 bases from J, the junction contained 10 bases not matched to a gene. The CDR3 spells CASSYFPSGATNTGELFF. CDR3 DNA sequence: TGTGCCAGCAGTTACTTCCCTAGCGGGGCGACGAACACCGGGGAGCTGTTTTTT.